This passage covers 27 T cell receptor beta chains from one sample sequenced in a study of blood T cell repertoires in COVID-19. Here immunoSEQ multiplex PCR was the method, and the copy in TCRdb shows in-frame clones only, minus some. There are about 60,000 clones in the sample; about 70% occur only once, and around half lies in the top ten. The specimen sequenced was peripheral blood. These receptors were taken from a woman of 80 years or more with acute or convalescent COVID-19.

DNA for the CDR3: TGTGCCAGCAGTTCCTCCGGGACAGGGGACCTCTTAAATGGCTACACCTTC. Translation: CASSSSGTGDLLNGYTF. The rearrangement uses TRBV28 and TRBJ1-2; 10 bases fit TRBD1. J lost 6 bases, V lost 4 bases, and 14 bases had no gene match. CDR3 length: 17 amino acids. CDR1 is MDHEN, CDR2 SYDVKM, per germline.

V is TRBV9 and J is TRBJ1-2, with a weak D call TRBD1 (6 bases). The CDR3 runs to 15 residues. Trimming took 4 bases from V and 0 from J, leaving 13 bases between them. Germline-derived CDR1 and CDR2 are SGDLS and YYNGEE. CDR3 sequence: CASSTRTEANYGYTF. CDR3 nucleotide sequence: TGTGCCAGCAGCACCAGGACAGAAGCTAACTATGGCTACACCTTC.

The rearrangement links TRBV9 to TRBJ1-4, with 8 positions matching TRBD1. CDR1 and CDR2 from the germline V gene are SGDLS and YYNGEE. The V gene end was trimmed by 7 bases and the J gene end by 6 bases; junction bases not matched to a gene: 11. The CDR3 runs 15 residues. The CDR3: CASGTGTGRHEKLFF. For the CDR3, the DNA is TGTGCCAGCGGCACCGGGACAGGACGTCATGAAAAACTGTTTTTT.

J is TRBJ2-1 and V is TRBV5-5; D ambiguous. CDR3 length: 13 residues. CDR1 is SGHKS and CDR2 is YYEKEE in the germline V gene (reference sequence). The germline V and J ends were trimmed by 4 bases and 9 bases, with 14 bases remaining between them. CDR3 sequence reads: CASSPPRSGEQFF. The CDR3 DNA follows: TGTGCCAGCAGCCCCCCCCGTTCCGGTGAGCAGTTCTTC.

This chain connects TRBV4-1 to TRBJ1-6; D gene uncertain. This CDR3 region has 12 residues. Per germline, CDR1 MGHRA and CDR2 YSYEKL. V was clipped by 1 base and J by 9 bases, with 4 bases between them. CDR3 DNA sequence: TGCGCCAGCAGCCAAGCTAGTTCACCCCTCCACTTT. This translates into CASSQASSPLHF.

The chain employs TRBV6-1 and TRBJ1-6; D is undetermined. V dropped 2 bases and J dropped 4 bases, with 9 bases sitting between them. This CDR3 comprises 15 residues. Germline assignment: CDR1 MNHNS and CDR2 SASEGT. The CDR3 DNA sequence: TGTGCCAGCAGTGAAAAAGCACTATATAATTCACCCCTCCACTTT. This encodes CASSEKALYNSPLHF.

The genes are TRBV10-2 and TRBJ2-7; D unclear. Trimming took 0 bases from V and 7 from J, leaving 4 bases between them. Per the germline V gene, CDR1 is WSHSY and CDR2 is SAAADI. The CDR3 covers 11 residues. CDR3 nucleotides: TGCGCCAGCAGTGAGTCTCCGGAGCAGTACTTC. Amino acid sequence: CASSESPEQYF.

The chain uses TRBV28 and TRBJ1-2, with D possibly being TRBD1 (6 bases). Germline CDR1 reads MDHEN; CDR2 reads SYDVKM. Trimming removed 5 bases at V and 8 bases at J, with 27 bases between. The length of the CDR3 is 17 residues. The CDR3 loop reads CASSPQGTGTVGEGYTF. The CDR3 coding sequence is TGTGCCAGCAGTCCCCAGGGAACAGGGACGGTTGGAGAAGGCTACACCTTC.

This clone was picked up a small number of times. The chain carries TRBV5-1 and TRBJ1-5; 7 bases match TRBD1. The CDR3 totals 15 residues. V lost 4 bases and J lost 2; bases outside the gene matches: 6. Germline V gives CDR1 SGHRS, CDR2 YFSETQ. CDR3 loop: CASSPSGGRNQPQHF. CDR3 DNA sequence: TGCGCCAGCAGCCCGTCAGGGGGTCGCAATCAGCCCCAGCATTTT.

Only a few counts were recorded for this clone. The V gene is TRBV7-2, the J gene TRBJ2-7; TRBD2 is a possible D gene (6 bases). Germline-derived CDR1 and CDR2 are SGHTA and FQGNSA. V lost 1 base to trimming and J lost 6 bases, with 19 bases between them. The CDR3 consists of 16 residues. CDR3 sequence reads: CASSLGPLALAGEQYF. As DNA, the CDR3 is TGTGCCAGCAGCTTAGGTCCACTAGCTCTCGCGGGCGAGCAGTACTTC. Based on the CDR3 plus reference TRBV7-2 and TRBJ2-7, the full variable domain is GAGVSQSPSNKVTEKGKDVELRCDPISGHTALYWYRQSLGQGLEFLIYFQGNSAPDKSGLPSDRFSAERTGGSVSTLTIQRTQQEDSAVYLCASSLGPLALAGEQYFGPGTRLTVT.

The genes are TRBV6-4 and TRBJ2-1, with 13 bases fitting TRBD2. The CDR3 contains 15 residues. The V gene end was trimmed by 5 bases and the J gene end by 7 bases; junction bases not matched to a gene: 5. Germline V gene data show CDR1 as MRHNA and CDR2 as SNTAGT. The CDR3 DNA follows: TGTGCCAGCAGTCCGGGACTAGCGGGACAGAATGAGCAGTTCTTC. Encoded protein: CASSPGLAGQNEQFF.

The CDR3 loop is CASSGERGTSGSDTQYF. The CDR3 bases are TGTGCCAGCAGTGGAGAACGGGGGACTAGCGGGTCAGATACGCAGTATTTT. The V gene is TRBV2, the J gene TRBJ2-3; TRBD2 aligns across 12 bases. CDR1 is SNHLY, CDR2 FYNNEI, per germline. The ends lost 4 bases at V and 4 bases at J; junction bases unmatched: 9. The CDR3 covers 17 residues. Supplemented by reference TRBV2 and TRBJ2-3, the full variable domain reads EPEVTQTPSHQVTQMGQEVILRCVPISNHLYFYWYRQILGQKVEFLVSFYNNEISEKSEIFDDQFSVERPDGSNFTLKIRSTKLEDSAMYFCASSGERGTSGSDTQYFGPGTRLTVL.

This clone is a singleton in its sample. A much larger clone differs by one base, so this may be a read error. The CDR3 coding sequence is TGCCCCCGCTGCTTGGTGCGGGCCCCCCGCACCGGGGAGCTGTTTTTT. This gives the protein CPRCLVRAPRTGELFF. This chain joins TRBV5-1 and TRBJ2-2, with D possibly matching TRBD2 (5 bases). This CDR3 spans 16 amino acids. The germline V gene encodes CDR1 SGHRS and CDR2 YFSETQ.

This chain links TRBV25-1 with TRBJ1-1, with D maybe TRBD1 (5 bases). CDR3 size: 13 residues. V was trimmed by 5 bases and J by 5 bases, leaving 12 bases between them. Germline-derived CDR1 and CDR2 are MGHDK and SYGVNS. The CDR3 DNA reads as TGTGCCAGCAGTCCTTGGGGGGGGACTGAAGCTTTCTTT. Amino acid sequence: CASSPWGGTEAFF.

This clone was detected only a few times. The chain joins TRBV3-1 (or the pseudogene TRBV3-2) to TRBJ2-1, with TRBD2 matching over 8 bases. The CDR3 runs to 15 residues. The junction had 5 bases not matched to a gene; V was cut back by 4 bases and J by 3 bases. Germline CDR1 LGHDT, CDR2 YNNKEL (reference sequence). The CDR3 bases are TGTGCCAGCAGCCGGGGAGCGGGAGACTACAATGAGCAGTTCTTC. It is translated as CASSRGAGDYNEQFF.

V is TRBV18 and J is TRBJ2-1; TRBD1 agrees at 8 bases. The CDR3 sequence is 15 residues long. The germline V gene encodes CDR1 KGHSH and CDR2 LQKENI. Germline trimming cut 4 bases from V and 8 bases from J; bases unmatched to any gene: 10. The CDR3 bases are TGTGCCAGCTCACAGGTCGGACAGGGTATGGATGAGCAGTTCTTC. This gives the protein CASSQVGQGMDEQFF.

This clone was picked up many times. This chain links TRBV27 with TRBJ1-1; maybe TRBD1 (6 bases). CDR1 MNHEY and CDR2 SMNVEV come from the germline V gene (reference sequence). CDR3 length equals 17 residues. Trimming left V 9 bases short and J 0 bases short, with 23 bases between. CDR3 amino acids: CASFEGGIMGLNTEAFF. DNA of the CDR3: TGTGCCAGTTTCGAAGGGGGAATCATGGGGTTGAACACTGAAGCTTTCTTT.

The genes are TRBV24-1 and TRBJ2-3, with a tentative D call TRBD1 (6 bases). Deletions cut 9 bases from V and 2 bases from J, with 11 bases between. Germline V gene sequence: CDR1 KGHDR, CDR2 SFDVKD. CDR3 length equals 13 residues. The CDR3 sequence is CATWDKHTDTQYF. The CDR3 nucleotides read TGTGCCACCTGGGACAAACACACAGATACGCAGTATTTT.

The chain joins TRBV9 to TRBJ1-1; D possibly corresponds to TRBD1 (6 bases). The CDR3 contains 14 residues. The V end was cut by 2 bases, the J end by 0 bases, with 8 bases between. Germline V gene sequence: CDR1 SGDLS, CDR2 YYNGEE. CDR3 DNA sequence: TGTGCCAGCAGCGTCAGGGGATTGAACACTGAAGCTTTCTTT. Protein product: CASSVRGLNTEAFF.

In its sample, this clone was seen a few times. The genes are TRBV30 and TRBJ1-1; D not certain. Germline V gives CDR1 GTSNPN, CDR2 SVGIG (reference sequence). The CDR3 is 11 amino acids. The V end lost 0 bases, the J end lost 7 bases, and 6 bases lay between the germline ends. The CDR3, as DNA: TGTGCCTGGAGTGTACGGTTTGAAGCTTTCTTT. It codes for CAWSVRFEAFF. The entire variable domain, with the rest obtained from reference TRBV30 and TRBJ1-1, is as follows: SQTIHQWPATLVQPVGSPLSLECTVEGTSNPNLYWYRQAAGRGLQLLFYSVGIGQISSEVPQNLSASRPQDRQFILSSKKLLLSDSGFYLCAWSVRFEAFFGQGTRLTVV.

This rearrangement joins TRBV18 to TRBJ1-3; possibly TRBD1 for D (5 bases). Germline values: CDR1 KGHSH, CDR2 LQKENI. The CDR3 is 17 amino acids. The V end lost 3 bases, the J end lost 0 bases, and 15 bases lay between the germline ends. CDR3: CASSPYGGFGSGNTIYF. The CDR3 bases are TGTGCCAGCTCACCGTACGGGGGATTCGGCTCTGGAAACACCATATATTTT.

The CDR3 coding sequence is TGTGCCAGCAGCTTACAGGGGACATCCGGAAACACCATATATTTT. Its protein product is CASSLQGTSGNTIYF. This sequence joins TRBV7-2 and TRBJ1-3; TRBD1 might be the D (6 bases). This CDR3 region has 15 residues. V was trimmed by 2 bases and J by 4 bases, leaving 12 bases between them. The germline gives CDR1 SGHTA, CDR2 FQGNSA.

In DNA, the CDR3 is TGTGCCACTCTCCCGGGACAGGGACATGGCTACACCTTC. Amino acids: CATLPGQGHGYTF. The V and J genes are TRBV18 and TRBJ1-2; TRBD1 agrees at 9 bases. V was pared by 10 bases and J by 6 bases, with 9 bases of the junction left unmatched. The CDR3 is made up of 13 amino acids. Germline V gives CDR1 KGHSH, CDR2 LQKENI. Supplemented by reference TRBV18 and TRBJ1-2, the full variable domain reads NAGVMQNPRHLVRRRGQEARLRCSPMKGHSHVYWYRQLPEEGLKFMVYLQKENIIDESGMPKERFSAEFPKEGPSILRIQQVVRGDSAAYFCATLPGQGHGYTFGSGTRLTVV.

There are a few counts of this clone. The rearrangement links TRBV6-4 to TRBJ1-5; TRBD1 matches at 7 bases. J lost 4 bases, V lost 4 bases, and 10 bases had no gene match. The CDR3 has 16 amino acids. The germline gives CDR1 MRHNA, CDR2 SNTAGT. The DNA for the CDR3 is TGTGCCAGCAGTGGTCGGGACAGCCGAGTAAATCAGCCCCAGCATTTT. Translating it yields CASSGRDSRVNQPQHF.

This clone turned up a few times. The V call is TRBV7-2, the J call TRBJ2-7; 12 nucleotides match TRBD2. The V segment lost 5 bases and the J segment 7 bases; nucleotides outside the gene matches: 9. This CDR3 is built from 15 residues. Germline V gene data show CDR1 as SGHTA and CDR2 as FQGNSA. The CDR3 reads CASSPRLAGAGEQYF. CDR3 nucleotides: TGTGCCAGCAGCCCCCGACTAGCGGGGGCCGGGGAGCAGTACTTC.

The chain recombines TRBV6-2 or TRBV6-3 with TRBJ2-1, with TRBD2 matching 8 bases. Trimming at V came to 2 bases and at J to 8 bases, leaving 11 bases not matched to a gene. This CDR3 region has 16 residues. Germline V gives CDR1 MNHEY, CDR2 SVGEGT. CDR3 in amino acids: CASSYPEGGRRDEQFF. The CDR3 nucleotides are TGTGCCAGCAGTTACCCCGAGGGCGGGAGGCGCGATGAGCAGTTCTTC.

The CDR3 DNA is TGTGCCAGCAGGGGGACGGAGACCCAGTACTTC. The encoded protein is CASRGTETQYF. The chain carries TRBV19 and TRBJ2-5; 7 bases match TRBD1. CDR3 length: 11 amino acids. Germline lookup yields CDR1 LNHDA and CDR2 SQIVND (reference sequence). The ends lost 9 bases at V and 5 bases at J; junction bases unmatched: 3.